This T cell receptor (beta chain) was profiled in a study of T cell responses to AZD1222 COVID-19 vaccine (dated by TCRdb to the early 2020s). In the study overall: TCR sequencing covered about 230 trial participants: around 210 given two doses of AZD1222 and approximately 26 given two doses of MenACWY control vaccine. Trial participants were enrolled into age subgroups of 18-55, 56-69 and 70-plus years, which contained about 160, 30 and 59 TCR-sequenced participants, respectively.

What the work shows at the level of the full study, not this receptor alone: No day 14 peak-response samples were available, so repertoires were characterized only after the peak T cell response. Reportedly, close to half of the unique spike-specific TCRs recognized epitopes lying outside the regions that are mutated in the B.1.351 and B.1.1.7 variants. Conclusions about previously exposed vaccinees were limited because only six AZD1222 recipients were SARS-CoV-2 seropositive at baseline. The 56-69-year group was small, and its depth increase did not reach significance, likely because of low power. A significant rise in spike-specific TCR breadth and depth was observed after two AZD1222 doses relative to day 0 and relative to MenACWY recipients. Most participants were white British and females outnumbered males, and the authors suggested that clonal diversity may have been underestimated. The vaccine-associated CD4 TCRs covered the entire spike protein, and the dominant responses fell in regions 160-218 and 743-854.

To note about this clone: The clone's antigen remains unknown. No base quality information exists; no much larger clone differs at one position.

The CDR3 regions of human TCRbeta chains were analyzed by immunosequencing. Concerning the study's data processing: TCRs in the repertoires were matched against a reference library of SARS-CoV-2-specific TCRs that had been generated with the MIRA antigen-specificity platform. Breadth was defined as the fraction of unique TCRs that were SARS-CoV-2-associated. Depth was defined as the fraction of total T cells that were SARS-CoV-2-associated. Using the MIRA data, each spike-specific TCR was mapped to the spike region that the TCR reacts to and placed in a CD4 or CD8 class. Log10-transformed breadth and depth values were compared by one-way ANOVA with Sidak's multiple comparisons tests. In TCRdb, the immuneACCESS table is reduced to in-frame sequences with V and J assigned. These tables do not hold every clone; where another copy was compared, an unresolved V gene accounts for under half, and the others remain unexplained. V and J calls and clone size are given by that table; D and trimming were obtained from the DNA. This sample comprises 80,000 to 90,000 clones, approximately 90% of them detected only once. In total, the top ten clones hold approximately 5% of the sample.

This sample's time point label indicates: about 28 days (+/-7) after the second vaccine dose. AZD1222 recipients given second doses at about 4 weeks or at about 12 weeks were pooled, since spike-specific TCR depth and breadth were not found to differ between the two schedules. Samples from vaccinated people were obtained from the UK trials COV001 and COV002, which included a single-blind randomized controlled phase 2/3 trial of AZD1222 (ChAdOx1 nCoV-19) in healthy adults. For TCRbeta chain sequencing, PBMC samples were collected from trial participants at day 0 and at day 28 after the second dose. V ends up 1 base short and J 1 base short, with an unmatched junction base count of 4. The germline V gene sets CDR1 to SGHTA and CDR2 to FQGNSA. Including cysteine and phenylalanine, the CDR3 has 17 amino acids. The CDR3 DNA has 51 bases and is translated from base 1.

This TCR came from an adult who received the AZD1222 COVID-19 vaccine. The V and J segments used are TRBV7-2 and TRBJ2-4, with 10 central nucleotides matching TRBD2. Sequenced here: peripheral blood, sampled 28 days after the second AZD1222 dose. The CDR3 reads CASSLERGGFAKNIQYF. The DNA is TGTGCCAGCAGCTTAGAGCGGGGGGGCTTCGCCAAAAACATTCAGTACTTC.